The 13 T cell receptor beta chains presented below share a single source sample, sequenced in a study of cytomegalovirus exposure and HLA in healthy donors. PCR primers comprised 60 Vbeta and 13 Jbeta primers. Only in-frame clones appear in the TCRdb table, and some are missing; sequencing was by immunoSEQ multiplex PCR. Of roughly 200,000 clones listed, about 89% are singletons. Sequencing was performed on PBMCs. These receptors were collected from a woman between 18 and 29 years old in good health and CMV-seronegative.

The genes are TRBV4-3 and TRBJ2-7, with 13 bases identical to TRBD2. CDR1 is LGHNA, CDR2 YSLEER, per germline. The ends lost 1 base at V and 6 bases at J; junction bases unmatched: 6. There are 16 residues in the CDR3. CDR3 bases: TGCGCCAGCAGCCAAGGTACTAGCGGGAGGGGTACCGAGCAGTACTTC. The encoded protein is CASSQGTSGRGTEQYF.

J is TRBJ2-1 and V is TRBV13; 8 positions agree with TRBD2. Germline CDR1 reads PRHDT; CDR2 reads FYEKMQ (reference sequence). The trim removed 5 bases at V and 9 bases at J, leaving 18 bases unmatched. CDR3 length: 17 residues. The CDR3 region is CASSHPAGTRRGSEQFF. In DNA, the CDR3 is TGTGCCAGCAGCCACCCGGCCGGGACTAGGAGGGGTAGTGAGCAGTTCTTC.

The CDR3 protein is CASSLLAGLVKATQYF. The CDR3, as DNA: TGCGCCAGCAGCCTGTTAGCGGGCTTAGTTAAGGCTACGCAGTATTTT. The chain combines TRBV4-1 with TRBJ2-3, with 7 bases identical to TRBD2. V lost 4 bases and J lost 8; bases outside the gene matches: 15. The CDR3 runs 16 residues. Germline CDR1 MGHRA, CDR2 YSYEKL.

The chain joins TRBV19 to TRBJ1-1; TRBD1 matches at 7 bases. This CDR3 comprises 16 residues. Trimming at V came to 5 bases and at J to 4 bases, leaving 13 bases not matched to a gene. CDR1 and CDR2 (germline): LNHDA, SQIVND (reference sequence). In DNA form, the CDR3 reads TGTGCCAGTAGTCCATTCGAGACAGGGTTGGGCACTGAAGCTTTCTTT. Its translation is CASSPFETGLGTEAFF. Filled out from reference TRBV19 and TRBJ1-1, the complete variable domain reads DGGITQSPKYLFRKEGQNVTLSCEQNLNHDAMYWYRQDPGQGLRLIYYSQIVNDFQKGDIAEGYSVSREKKESFPLTVTSAQKNPTAFYLCASSPFETGLGTEAFFGQGTRLTVV.

In its sample, this clone was seen once. The J gene is TRBJ1-6, the V gene TRBV6-5, with TRBD1 matching over 7 bases. The ends lost 0 bases at V and 11 bases at J; junction bases unmatched: 7. Germline loops: CDR1 MNHEY, CDR2 SVGAGI. The CDR3 consists of 15 residues. CDR3 nucleotides: TGTGCCAGCAGTTACTCGAACAGGGGTATTCCACCCCTCCACTTT. This encodes CASSYSNRGIPPLHF.

This clone was counted only a few times. Relative to the germline gene, one junction end is altered; a read error may explain this. This same CDR3 is encoded by further DNA sequences in the sample. V and J are TRBV7-2 and TRBJ2-7, with a tentative D call TRBD2 (6 bases). The CDR3 is made up of 13 amino acids. CDR1 is SGHTA and CDR2 is FQGNSA in the germline V gene. CDR3 coding DNA: TGCGCCAGCAGCTACGGGAGCTCCTACGAGCAGTACTTC. This gives the protein CASSYGSSYEQYF.

This clone was observed a few times. The chain couples TRBV20-1 to TRBJ2-7; D is unclear. CDR1 is DFQATT, CDR2 SNEGSKA, per germline (reference sequence). The CDR3 length is 11 residues. The DNA of the CDR3 is TGCAAGGAAGCGAGGACCTACGAGCAGTACTTC. Its translation is CKEARTYEQYF.

The gene calls are TRBV19 and TRBJ2-1; 7 bases match TRBD1. Per germline, CDR1 LNHDA and CDR2 SQIVND (reference sequence). J lost 6 bases, V lost 6 bases, and 14 bases had no gene match. The CDR3 is 16 amino acids. The CDR3 DNA is TGTGCCAGTAGCCCGGGTGACAGGGTGTATCTCAATGAGCAGTTCTTC. It yields the protein CASSPGDRVYLNEQFF.

The chain is built from TRBV19 and TRBJ2-3; unclear D gene. Between the trimmed V and J ends, which lost 6 bases and 4 bases, there was a span of 5 bases. This CDR3 is 11 amino acids long. Germline V gene data show CDR1 as LNHDA and CDR2 as SQIVND (reference sequence). The CDR3 sequence is CASRSSDTQYF. DNA for the CDR3: TGTGCCAGTAGGAGCTCAGATACGCAGTATTTT.

The chain employs TRBV6-5 and TRBJ2-1, with 10 bases identical to TRBD2. CDR1 and CDR2 (germline): MNHEY, SVGAGI. The length of the CDR3 is 14 residues. V shed 6 bases and J 8 bases; nucleotides not matched to a gene: 7. The CDR3 sequence is CASRLAGVSDEQFF. The CDR3 region has the DNA TGTGCCAGCAGGCTAGCGGGAGTATCCGATGAGCAGTTCTTC.

The chain recombines TRBV7-9 with TRBJ2-5; D call uncertain. V was clipped by 2 bases and J by 3 bases, with 7 bases between them. Germline-derived CDR1 and CDR2 are SEHNR and FQNEAQ (reference sequence). CDR3 length equals 13 residues. Here the CDR3 DNA reads TGTGCCAGCAGCTTATTTACAGAAGAGACCCAGTACTTC. Encoded protein: CASSLFTEETQYF.

V usage is TRBV29-1 and J usage is TRBJ2-3; 12 bases line up with TRBD2. V was clipped by 3 bases and J by 3 bases; unmatched bases: 1. Germline V lookup: CDR1 SQVTM, CDR2 ANQGSEA. The CDR3 runs to 14 residues. The CDR3 DNA is TGCAGCGTTGAGGGGACTAGCGGGACAGATACGCAGTATTTT. Its translation: CSVEGTSGTDTQYF.

The chain employs TRBV19 and TRBJ1-1; the D is unclear. The V end lost 5 bases, the J end lost 0 bases, and 10 bases lay between the germline ends. Per germline, CDR1 LNHDA and CDR2 SQIVND (reference sequence). This CDR3 spans 14 amino acids. CDR3 loop: CASSYSPLNTEAFF. The CDR3 DNA sequence: TGTGCCAGTAGTTACTCCCCCTTGAACACTGAAGCTTTCTTT.